This record looks at one TCR beta chain sequence and its context. The antigen it binds to is not known. Base qualities are missing; no much larger clone stands one base away. These data come from a study of cytomegalovirus exposure and HLA in healthy donors (dated 2017 in TCRdb). About the investigation overall: An earlier analysis of 587 of the donors reported under 300 Gb of sequence data and 117 million unique TCR beta sequences obtained from about 180 million T cells. An early release covering more than 500 HLA-typed donors comprised about 300 gigabases of sequencing data and around 80 million unique TCR sequences. Of the roughly 400 genotyped donors, approximately 80% fell in the genetic ancestry cluster associated with self-reported Caucasian donors. The aim of the study was to test whether cataloging public T cell receptors could identify signatures of past pathogen exposure. Using immunosequencing, the study profiled T cell repertoires from 666 subjects and related those repertoires to cytomegalovirus serostatus. In addition to the first cohort of roughly 670 subjects, a separate validation cohort of under 150 different subjects was used. To predict cytomegalovirus infection status, the study combined high-throughput TCR immunosequencing, statistical association of individual TCRs with disease status, and machine learning. A later analysis re-analyzed previously published TCR beta repertoires from roughly 690 donors and added high-resolution HLA genotyping to study TCR occurrence patterns. Rather than using new phenotypic data, the later analysis identified candidate immune exposures from TCR beta sequences and from how often those sequences occurred across donors. An earlier analysis of 587 of the donors used high-throughput TCR beta sequencing to judge whether each TCR beta V gene segment behaved as functional or pseudogenic. Donor age, sex, ethnicity and CMV serostatus were compiled together with the repertoire data. A later genetic analysis took genome-wide SNP genotypes for about three fifths of the roughly 670 donors and used that subset as a discovery cohort. Every discovery cohort repertoire had been produced on one sequencing platform. Both class I and class II loci were covered by HLA typing, at four-digit resolution. The number of donors typed differed by locus, with roughly 629-640 for A, B, C, DRB1 and DQB1, roughly 520 for DQA1, 600 to 610 for DPA1, and some 440 for DPB1. About 5 DR-DQ haplotypes were handled as single units for association and clustering, since linkage in the cohort was strong. Across some 400 genotyped donors of the cohort, an average of approximately 240,000 unique TCR beta nucleotide sequences per donor were sequenced, and roughly 18% of those sequences were non-productive. What the authors observed across the whole study: The authors suggested that the approach could potentially be extended to other disease states and immunological phenotypes. Because some donors lacked HLA typing at each locus, the association tests relied only on the typed subset. A later genetic analysis associated a missense DCLRE1C variant with V-gene and J-gene trimming of TCR beta chains, and an independent cohort replicated the association. The earlier analysis of around 600 of the donors excluded about 16 rarely observed V segments, including chromosome 9 orphons, because counts were too low. The study gave a list of under 200 TCR beta chains associated with cytomegalovirus. According to a later analysis, most CMV-associated TCR beta chains appeared to be HLA-restricted, and the HLA associations seemed to be driven largely by CMV exposure. The sequencing pipeline was judged likely to have produced a cluster of highly shared sequence variants as a technical artifact. While some public TCRs were present in many individuals, most TCR sequences turned up only very rarely across donors. Assigning TCR associations to individual alleles was difficult when HLA alleles, especially DR and DQ, strongly co-occurred. According to a later genetic analysis, donors in an Asian-associated ancestry cluster had fewer N-insertions in productive TCRs than the approximately 700-donor mean. According to a later analysis, parvovirus B19, influenza, CMV and Epstein-Barr virus appeared linked to several top co-occurrence clusters. Only TCR beta chains were sequenced in this cohort, and the absence of alpha or paired-chain data limited detectable features. A further reported finding was that TCR beta sequences accurately predicted the HLA-A and HLA-B alleles for most subjects in the first cohort. The classifier was reported to diagnose cytomegalovirus status with high specificity and sensitivity in both the original cohort and the validation cohort. A few of the identified cytomegalovirus-associated TCR beta chains were confirmed in vitro to be specific for cytomegalovirus antigens. Linkage disequilibrium might explain the correlated functional status among segregating V segments, but an unknown experimental factor could not be ruled out. Sequencing depth was assumed to be roughly uniform across donors in the presence/absence analyses, though that assumption may not hold. Immune exposure information for the cohort was limited to CMV serostatus. In a later analysis, TCR association rates were found to vary across HLA loci, with the most associated TCRs seen for DRB1 alleles and the fewest for HLA-C alleles. The 87-base-pair reads could not distinguish some IMGT-functional V segments, including TRBV6-2 and TRBV6-3, so those segments were excluded. In a later analysis, HLA-associated TCR beta chains were found to be more clonally expanded and to have lower generation probabilities than equally common non-associated chains. In a later analysis, around 17,000 TCR beta sequences were associated with specific HLA alleles at a false discovery rate of 0.05. An earlier analysis of approximately 600 of the donors showed that most TCR beta V segments appeared in productive rearrangements either about 87% or about 30% of the time, which broadly matched IMGT annotations.

The cohort was made up of 666 healthy bone marrow donors. Cohort members were all nominally healthy when sampled, although unrecorded immune exposures were likely present. The donor tested CMV seronegative and was one of the 352 seronegative cohort members. A peripheral blood sample was provided by each donor, and peripheral blood mononuclear cells were used for TCR beta sequencing. Genomic DNA was extracted from the blood cell samples with the Qiagen DNeasy Blood Extraction Kit. The library was made by the immunoSEQ multiplex PCR assay. The multiplex PCR relied on a mix of 60 forward primers for TCR Vbeta segments and 13 reverse primers for TCR Jbeta segments. The CDR3 region of rearranged TCR beta genes was amplified from genomic DNA with a multiplex PCR assay. On the Illumina HiSeq System, the amplified TCR beta libraries were sequenced as 87-base-pair reads. From the authors' description of their analysis: Across the roughly 700 repertoires, a later analysis counted around 80 million unique TCR beta chains, some 11 million of which were shared by at least two donors. Raw reads were error-corrected and collapsed into unique sequences with a nearest-neighbor algorithm that merged closely related sequences to remove PCR and sequencing errors. Alignment of CDR3 sequences to IMGT reference sequences was used to assign V, D and J gene segments. For a sequence to be retained, a match of at least six nucleotides to both a V gene segment and a J gene segment was required. A rearrangement counted as productive if the CDR3 had no stop codons and remained in frame with V and J, and every other rearrangement counted as non-productive. Following IMGT convention, CDR3 was defined as the stretch from the second conserved V-encoded cysteine to the conserved J-encoded phenylalanine. The earlier analysis of about 590 of the donors excluded sequences that lacked an unambiguous match to a single V gene segment. In an earlier analysis of 587 of the donors, V segments were called functional above 56.7% productive rearrangements and were called segregating when the between-donor standard deviation exceeded 5%. A statistical classification framework was built to diagnose cytomegalovirus status from the catalog of TCR beta chain sequences. In a later analysis, TCR nucleotide sequences were compared against IMGT/GENE-DB human TR gene sequences so that V and J genes could be assigned. In a later analysis, CDR3 sequences and most-parsimonious VDJ recombination scenarios were assigned using the TCRdist pipeline. A later analysis defined each TCR beta chain by its CDR3 amino acid sequence plus V-gene family, and excluded reads lacking a unique V-gene family. A later analysis removed 550 to 650 highly shared, low-generation-probability nucleotide sequences to deal with suspected cross-contamination and a sequencing artifact. In a later analysis, a clonal expansion index was calculated for each public chain from normalized within-repertoire ranks of inferred template counts. In a later analysis, generation probabilities were computed with a VDJ recombination model fitted to out-of-frame rearrangements, and the resulting probabilities were checked against IGoR. In a later analysis, TCR-TCR, TCR-HLA and TCR-CMV co-occurrence was scored with hypergeometric tests, and a repertoire-size bias correction was applied to TCR pairs. In a later analysis, false discovery rates were estimated by permuting HLA or CMV assignments 20 times. A later analysis grouped co-occurring TCRs with DBSCAN, adding TCRdist sequence similarity when clustering within HLA-allele-positive subsets. Repertoires with fewer than 30,000 or more than 120,000 public chains were left out of co-occurrence clustering, as were five repertoires with anomalous nucleotide sharing. TCRdb took this table from immuneACCESS and kept in-frame rearrangements with V and J called. Such tables lack part of the clones; where checked against another copy, unresolved V genes explain under half of the gap, and the rest is unexplained. V and J calls plus clone size are reproduced from that table; the DNA served to infer D and trimming. The sample has under 200,000 clones on record, over 75% of them singletons. The ten largest clones add up to approximately 2.1% of the sample.

V drops 10 bases and J drops 0 bases, leaving 10 bases in between. The CDR3 measures 13 amino acids from cysteine to phenylalanine. Only the CDR3 part of the read is kept: 39 bases, read in frame from the first base. The germline V gene sets CDR1 to SGHRS and CDR2 to YFSETQ. The TCR comes from a male donor in good health and CMV-seronegative. This chain is built from TRBV5-1 and TRBJ2-2, and perhaps TRBD1 as D gene, on 5 matching bases. The material sequenced was PBMCs. The nucleotide sequence is given as TGCGCCTCAGGGAAGACGAACACCGGGGAGCTGTTTTTT. Its translation is CASGKTNTGELFF.